Sequencing of this TCR beta chain was carried out in a study of OX40 agonist ivuxolimab in advanced cancers. Study outcomes and limitations: In the expanded peripheral T cells, antigen specificity was never determined.

Measured with immunoSEQ multiplex PCR; TCRdb has only the in-frame clones, and not every one. Among just over 50,000 clones listed, 65% to 85% were seen once. Of note for this clone: The antigen is undetermined.

The sequencing used CD4+ or CD8+ T cells sorted from blood, collected in a trial of the OX40 agonist ivuxolimab. This sequence was found in an adult with an advanced solid tumor such as melanoma, head and neck, liver or kidney cancer.

CDR3 sequence (DNA): TGCGCCAGCAACCCCTGGGGAATGACTGGGGCCAACGTCCTGACTTTC. Translated, it gives CASNPWGMTGANVLTF. This chain uses TRBV23-1 with TRBJ2-6; no definite D call. TRBV23-1 belongs to the ORF category, with a function that is uncertain. The V end was cut by 7 bases, the J end by 2 bases, with 15 bases between. This CDR3 contains 16 residues.